The entry below gives a single T cell receptor (beta chain) sequence along with its context. The V gene lost 8 bases and the J gene lost 0 bases, with 12 bases spanning the gap. The germline V gene encodes CDR1 SGHVS and CDR2 FNYEAQ. The CDR3 totals 14 residues. One entry per CDR3 protein results from TCRdb running MiXCR on the 5' RACE reads. The table lists about 470,000 distinct CDR3 sequences, roughly 23% of them singletons. These data are taken from a study of T-cell memory formation after mild COVID-19. This sequence originates from an adult woman who had mild COVID-19 (a few samples of this study predate the infection). Cell type and time point are not known. The sequencing sample was made of PBMCs or a T cell subset sorted from them (not recorded which). The chain links TRBV7-6 to TRBJ2-3; D not certain. This chain's CDR3 is CASVGPASTDTQYF. In DNA, the CDR3 is TGTGCCAGCGTCGGACCCGCTAGCACAGATACGCAGTATTTT.